One and the same sample provided the 17 T cell receptor beta chains below, sequenced in a study of CD8 T cell repertoires and HIV-1 epitope variants. Some clones are missing from TCRdb's copy, which holds only in-frame ones; the method was immunoSEQ multiplex PCR. Here the sample spans about 4,100 clones, 68% being singletons. No antigen has been assigned to these receptors. The sample comprised cultured CD8+ T cells derived from PBMCs. The receptors derive from a male donor with HIV.

This clone was detected a few times. This sequence joins TRBV5-6 and TRBJ1-2; D may be TRBD1 (6 bases). The CDR3 sequence is 13 residues long. V was trimmed by 0 bases and J by 3 bases, leaving 6 bases between them. CDR1 is SGHDT, CDR2 YYEEEE, per germline. The CDR3 loop is CASSLGQDYGYTF. The CDR3 DNA is TGTGCCAGCAGCTTGGGACAGGACTATGGCTACACCTTC.

This clone was found a few times. The V and J genes are TRBV28 and TRBJ1-4; possible D gene TRBD1, 6 bases. The length of the CDR3 is 18 residues. CDR1 is MDHEN and CDR2 is SYDVKM in the germline V gene. V was pared by 2 bases and J by 6 bases, with 22 bases between. As DNA, the CDR3 is TGTGCCAGCAGTTTAAGGGGACATTACATTAATTCGGATGAAAAACTGTTTTTT. Protein: CASSLRGHYINSDEKLFF.

In DNA, the CDR3 is TGTGCCAGCAGTTTAGCCAGCGGGGGGGCCGTTGAGCAGTTCTTC. Translation: CASSLASGGAVEQFF. The rearrangement joins TRBV27 to TRBJ2-1; 10 bases fit TRBD2. Germline V lookup: CDR1 MNHEY, CDR2 SMNVEV (reference sequence). The CDR3 sequence is 15 residues long. V shed 2 bases and J 9 bases; nucleotides not matched to a gene: 7.

This clone has only a few counts. The rearrangement uses TRBV7-6 and TRBJ2-1, with 7 bases that match TRBD2. The CDR3 consists of 14 residues. Per germline, CDR1 SGHVS and CDR2 FNYEAQ. Trimming cost V 3 bases and J 8 bases; bases outside gene matches: 7. The chain's CDR3 is CASSLGGRGDEQFF. CDR3 nucleotide sequence: TGTGCCAGCAGCTTGGGCGGGAGAGGCGATGAGCAGTTCTTC.

The V and J genes are TRBV28 and TRBJ2-7, with D possibly TRBD2 on 5 matching bases. Trimming removed 3 bases from V and 6 bases from J, with 12 bases in between. Germline V gives CDR1 MDHEN, CDR2 SYDVKM. This CDR3 is built from 13 residues. The DNA of the CDR3 is TGTGCCAGCAGTTTCACCGGGAACCTCGAGCAGTACTTC. This translates into CASSFTGNLEQYF.

The J gene is TRBJ2-5, the V gene TRBV19; 10 positions agree with TRBD2. The end of the DNA aligns better with TRBJ2-7, so the J call may be wrong. The CDR3 has 19 amino acids. CDR1 LNHDA and CDR2 SQIVND come from the germline V gene (reference sequence). CDR3 sequence (DNA): TGTGCCAGTAGTCCTCCTAGCGGGGGCCATCTCTTTAATTCCTACGAGCAGTACTTC. Translation gives CASSPPSGGHLFNSYEQYF.

The chain joins TRBV4-1 to TRBJ2-7, with 7 bases that match TRBD1. The trim removed 0 bases at V and 0 bases at J, leaving 2 bases unmatched. The CDR3 runs to 15 residues. Germline loops: CDR1 MGHRA, CDR2 YSYEKL. CDR3 in DNA: TGCGCCAGCAGCCAAGATCGGGACAGCTCCTACGAGCAGTACTTC. This sequence encodes CASSQDRDSSYEQYF.

The V and J genes are TRBV6-5 and TRBJ2-7, with 11 bases aligning to TRBD2. The V and J ends lost 3 bases and 0 bases, in that order; junction bases with no gene match: 4. The CDR3 sequence is 16 residues long. CDR1 and CDR2 (germline): MNHEY, SVGAGI. CDR3 loop: CASSYRGLAASYEQYF. The CDR3 nucleotides are TGTGCCAGCAGTTATCGGGGACTAGCGGCCTCCTACGAGCAGTACTTC.

The chain recombines TRBV11-1 with TRBJ2-1; D might be TRBD2 (5 bases). The CDR3 contains 13 residues. V lost 5 bases to trimming and J lost 7 bases, with 12 bases between them. Germline CDR1 reads SGHAT; CDR2 reads FQDESV (reference sequence). CDR3 DNA: TGTGCCAGCAGCCTTCCGGGGATTAATGAGCAGTTCTTC. This encodes CASSLPGINEQFF.

With respect to this clone: The identical CDR3 is also encoded by other nucleotide sequences in the sample. The chain employs TRBV5-1 and TRBJ2-7; 13 positions match TRBD2. V was clipped by 4 bases and J by 0 bases; unmatched bases: 4. Looked up from germline, CDR1 is SGHRS and CDR2 is YFSETQ. The CDR3 totals 16 residues. The DNA of the CDR3 is TGCGCCAGCAGCCTCGGACTAGCGGGAGTCTCCTACGAGCAGTACTTC. Translated: CASSLGLAGVSYEQYF.

V gene TRBV20-1 combines with J gene TRBJ1-1, with no clear D. The CDR3 consists of 11 residues. Germline lookup yields CDR1 DFQATT and CDR2 SNEGSKA (reference sequence). V was pared by 5 bases and J by 3 bases, with 7 bases between. As DNA, the CDR3 is TGCAGTGCTCGAGCCCACACTGAAGCTTTCTTT. Translated: CSARAHTEAFF.

This clone appeared a few times. This sequence joins TRBV4-3 and TRBJ1-4; 8 bases are shared with TRBD1. The CDR3 is made up of 15 amino acids. Germline V gene sequence: CDR1 LGHNA, CDR2 YSLEER. With 3 bases clipped from V and 8 bases from J, the junction kept 8 bases outside the gene matches. CDR3 DNA sequence: TGCGCCAGCAGCCAGGCAGGGGGCGCCGAGGAAAAACTGTTTTTT. Protein product: CASSQAGGAEEKLFF.

This sequence joins TRBV29-1 and TRBJ1-5; possible D gene TRBD1, 6 bases. Trimming left V 4 bases short and J 1 base short, with 17 bases between. The CDR3 has 16 amino acids. Germline CDR1 SQVTM, CDR2 ANQGSEA. CDR3 sequence: CSVGGGIDRSNQPQHF. The CDR3 DNA reads as TGCAGCGTTGGGGGGGGGATCGACAGGAGCAATCAGCCCCAGCATTTT.

In this sample, this clone turned up a few times. The V call is TRBV11-2, the J call TRBJ2-7, with no clear D. The germline V gene encodes CDR1 SGHAT and CDR2 FQNNGV. The V and J ends lost 5 bases and 2 bases respectively, with 13 bases between them. This CDR3 comprises 14 residues. The DNA for the CDR3 is TGTGCCAGCAGCGGTTGGAGTAATCCCTACGAGCAGTACTTC. Translation: CASSGWSNPYEQYF.

The V gene is TRBV6-5, the J gene TRBJ2-7; possibly TRBD1 for D (6 bases). V lost 2 bases, J lost 6 bases, and 11 bases lay in between. Germline-derived CDR1 and CDR2 are MNHEY and SVGAGI. The CDR3 consists of 13 residues. DNA of the CDR3: TGTGCCAGCAGTTACGGGGCACAGGGCGAGCAGTACTTC. This translates into CASSYGAQGEQYF.

The V and J genes are TRBV18 and TRBJ2-1; the D gene is possibly TRBD2 (5 bases). Germline loops: CDR1 KGHSH, CDR2 LQKENI. The ends were cut back, 4 bases at V and 6 bases at J, with 10 bases in the middle. The CDR3 has 13 amino acids. The CDR3 DNA reads as TGTGCCAGCTCACTTGGGGAGTCCAATGAGCAGTTCTTC. The encoded protein is CASSLGESNEQFF. The full variable domain, with the rest looked up from reference TRBV18 and TRBJ2-1, is NAGVMQNPRHLVRRRGQEARLRCSPMKGHSHVYWYRQLPEEGLKFMVYLQKENIIDESGMPKERFSAEFPKEGPSILRIQQVVRGDSAAYFCASSLGESNEQFFGPGTRLTVL.

This clone was picked up a small number of times. V is TRBV5-1 and J is TRBJ1-2, with D hard to call. V was cut by 5 bases and J by 5 bases, with 22 bases left in between. Germline lookup yields CDR1 SGHRS and CDR2 YFSETQ. This CDR3 is 16 amino acids long. The CDR3 DNA reads TGCGCCAGCAGATCAGAATACACAGAGATGTATTATGGCTACACCTTC. Translating it yields CASRSEYTEMYYGYTF.